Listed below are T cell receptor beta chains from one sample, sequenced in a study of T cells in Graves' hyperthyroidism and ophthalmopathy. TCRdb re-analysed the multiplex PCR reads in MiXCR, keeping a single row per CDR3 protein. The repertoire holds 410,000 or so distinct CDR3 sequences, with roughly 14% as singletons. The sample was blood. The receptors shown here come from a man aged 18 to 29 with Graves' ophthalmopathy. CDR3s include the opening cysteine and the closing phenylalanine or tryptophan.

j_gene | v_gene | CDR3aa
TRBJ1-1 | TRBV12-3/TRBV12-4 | CASSVDRSLIAAFF
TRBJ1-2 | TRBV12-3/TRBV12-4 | CASRLGGTVGSTNYGYTF
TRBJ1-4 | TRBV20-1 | CSAPDRHNEKLFF
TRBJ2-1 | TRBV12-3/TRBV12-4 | CASNPGTRTYNEQFF
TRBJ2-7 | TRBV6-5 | CASSYSVTGDSEQYF
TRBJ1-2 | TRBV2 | CASRGTDYGYTF
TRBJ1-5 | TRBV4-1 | CASSRTFGGFNNQPQHF
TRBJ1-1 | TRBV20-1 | CSAGDGRDTEAFF
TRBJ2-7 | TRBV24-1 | CATSTQGGVEQYF
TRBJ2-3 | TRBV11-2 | CASSLSSLGTQYF
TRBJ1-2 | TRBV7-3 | CASSDKPNYGYTF
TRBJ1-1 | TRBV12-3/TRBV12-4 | CASSSFNEAFF
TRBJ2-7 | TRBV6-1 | CASSKAVPTYEQYF